This T cell receptor (beta chain) appears in the sequencing data of a study of T cell repertoires in cytomegalovirus infection. Study observations and caveats: In two of eight donors, the top clonotype was HLA-C-restricted CMV-specific.

To note about this clonotype: The target antigen is unknown. A much larger clone differs by one base, so this may be a read error.

There are 12 residues in the CDR3. Germline values: CDR1 SGHTA, CDR2 FQGNSA. TCRdb re-called the reads through MiXCR, storing one row per CDR3 protein. The data contain around 750,000 distinct CDR3 sequences, 30% to 35% of them singletons. This chain joins TRBV7-2 and TRBJ2-3; D not resolved. This specimen was cultured CD8+ T cells from PBMCs, taken from culture after CMV antigen stimulation. This receptor was taken from a human donor in good health (CMV status not recorded). Some clones in this sample may be carry-over from other donors' samples. The CDR3 region is CVSSSPEVAQYF. In DNA, the CDR3 is TGTGTCAGCAGCTCCCCTGAGGTAGCGCAGTATTTT. The variable domain in full, with the rest retrieved from reference TRBV7-2 and TRBJ2-3, is GAGVSQSPSNKVTEKGKDVELRCDPISGHTALYWYRQSLGQGLEFLIYFQGNSAPDKSGLPSDRFSAERTGGSVSTLTIQRTQQEDSAVYLCVSSSPEVAQYFGPGTRLTVL.